This record looks at one TCR beta chain sequence and its context. The record originates from a study of blood T cell repertoires in COVID-19. V was cut by 0 bases and J by 4 bases, with 17 bases left in between. The germline gives CDR1 SGHDT, CDR2 YYEEEE. The CDR3 runs to 17 residues. Measured with immunoSEQ multiplex PCR; TCRdb has only the in-frame clones, and not every one. This table has about 140,000 clones, roughly four fifths appearing once. The chain uses TRBV5-6 and TRBJ1-5; no clear D gene. The source of this sequence is an elderly woman with active or convalescent COVID-19. Specimen: peripheral blood. The CDR3 region has the DNA TGTGCCAGCAGCTTGGAACAGACCGACACCCTTAATCAGCCCCAGCATTTT. Translation: CASSLEQTDTLNQPQHF.